These 21 T cell receptor beta chains originate from one sample sequenced in a study of coeliac disease. Measured with immunoSEQ multiplex PCR; TCRdb has only the in-frame clones, and not every one. The table lists approximately 4,300 clones, 50% to 65% of them singletons, with roughly 15% in the top ten. The sample was intraepithelial lymphocytes from the gut. These receptors all come from a human donor with active celiac disease.

The rearrangement links TRBV7-8 to TRBJ2-7; possibly TRBD2 for D (6 bases). V was trimmed by 5 bases and J by 3 bases, leaving 26 bases between them. This CDR3 region has 18 residues. Germline loops: CDR1 SGHVS, CDR2 FQNEAQ. The CDR3 loop is CASSHTRGPPGLIYEQYF. The CDR3, as DNA: TGTGCCAGCAGCCATACCAGAGGGCCCCCGGGACTTATCTACGAGCAGTACTTC.

This chain links TRBV6-1 with TRBJ2-1; D unresolved. This CDR3 is built from 13 residues. Germline CDR1 reads MNHNS; CDR2 reads SASEGT. The V gene lost 7 bases and the J gene lost 0 bases, with 7 bases spanning the gap. The CDR3 loop is CASTGRSYNEQFF. For the CDR3, the DNA is TGTGCCAGCACTGGCCGCTCCTACAATGAGCAGTTCTTC.

The chain combines TRBV4-1 with TRBJ2-1; tentative D call: TRBD2 (6 bases). Germline V gives CDR1 MGHRA, CDR2 YSYEKL. Trimming shortened V by 3 bases and J by 9 bases, and 18 bases separated the two germline ends. This CDR3 region has 15 residues. CDR3 nucleotide sequence: TGCGCCAGCAGCCATCCGGGACTTTGGCCGAGTGAGCAGTTCTTC. Amino acids: CASSHPGLWPSEQFF.

The rearrangement links TRBV18 to TRBJ1-1; D is perhaps TRBD1 (6 bases). Trimming removed 3 bases from V and 0 bases from J, with 11 bases in between. CDR1 and CDR2 from the germline V gene are KGHSH and LQKENI. This CDR3 comprises 15 residues. In nucleotides, the CDR3 is TGTGCCAGCTCACCTTCACAGGGCTTGAACACTGAAGCTTTCTTT. Its protein is CASSPSQGLNTEAFF.

Notes on this clone: Other DNA sequences in this sample translate to the same CDR3. The rearrangement uses TRBV7-9 and TRBJ2-5; D call uncertain. V was trimmed by 5 bases and J by 2 bases, leaving 18 bases between them. CDR3 length: 16 residues. CDR1 and CDR2 (germline): SEHNR, FQNEAQ (reference sequence). CDR3 protein: CASSPPATKDQETQYF. CDR3 nucleotide sequence: TGTGCCAGCAGCCCACCAGCCACTAAAGATCAAGAGACCCAGTACTTC. The variable domain in full, with the rest retrieved from reference TRBV7-9 and TRBJ2-5, is DTGVSQNPRHKITKRGQNVTFRCDPISEHNRLYWYRQTLGQGPEFLTYFQNEAQLEKSRLLSDRFSAERPKGSFSTLEIQRTEQGDSAMYLCASSPPATKDQETQYFGPGTRLLVL.

The chain combines TRBV2 with TRBJ1-1; D unresolved. V was trimmed by 7 bases and J by 1 base, leaving 7 bases between them. The CDR3 contains 12 residues. Germline loops: CDR1 SNHLY, CDR2 FYNNEI. CDR3 loop: CASNRPNTEAFF. The CDR3 DNA follows: TGTGCCAGCAACAGACCGAACACTGAAGCTTTCTTT.

This clone was seen only a few times. The gene calls are TRBV18 and TRBJ2-7; 15 bases map to TRBD2. There are 17 residues in the CDR3. Germline trimming cut 3 bases from V and 5 bases from J; bases unmatched to any gene: 8. Looked up from germline, CDR1 is KGHSH and CDR2 is LQKENI. CDR3 sequence (DNA): TGTGCCAGCTCACCGCCGGGACTAGCGGGAGGAGTCGACGAGCAGTACTTC. Protein product: CASSPPGLAGGVDEQYF.

The rearrangement joins TRBV29-1 to TRBJ2-1, with a possible D match to TRBD2 (6 bases). This CDR3 spans 11 amino acids. V was cut by 7 bases and J by 7 bases, with 11 bases left in between. Germline V gives CDR1 SQVTM, CDR2 ANQGSEA. Here the CDR3 DNA reads TGCAGCGCGGGACTGGCGAATGAGCAGTTCTTC. This encodes CSAGLANEQFF.

The CDR3, as DNA: TGTGCCAGCACCGGACTGGACGAGCAGTACTTC. Protein sequence: CASTGLDEQYF. The chain recombines TRBV27 with TRBJ2-7; weak D call: TRBD2 (5 bases). V gave up 7 bases and J gave up 5 bases, with 9 bases separating them. Looked up from germline, CDR1 is MNHEY and CDR2 is SMNVEV (reference sequence). The CDR3 spans 11 residues.

The chain couples TRBV4-1 to TRBJ2-7; 7 nucleotides align to TRBD2. CDR1 is MGHRA, CDR2 YSYEKL, per germline. This CDR3 spans 15 amino acids. V lost 3 bases to trimming and J lost 6 bases; unmatched junction nucleotides: 11. CDR3 sequence reads: CASSHGPSGIGEQYF. CDR3 coding DNA: TGCGCCAGCAGCCACGGCCCCAGCGGGATAGGCGAGCAGTACTTC.

Remarks on this clone: An end of the junction differs from the germline gene, which may be a read error. The J gene is TRBJ2-7, the V gene TRBV15; D could derive from TRBD1 or TRBD2 (6 bases each). This CDR3 has 14 amino acids. Germline loops: CDR1 LNHNV, CDR2 YYDKDF (reference sequence). The chain's CDR3 is CATSREGGSYEQYF. The CDR3 DNA sequence: TGTGCCACCAGCCGAGAGGGGGGATCCTACGAGCAGTACTTC.

The V call is TRBV7-9, the J call TRBJ2-1; TRBD2 is a possible D gene (6 bases). Germline-derived CDR1 and CDR2 are SEHNR and FQNEAQ (reference sequence). The CDR3 extends over 15 amino acids. Trimming removed 5 bases from V and 5 bases from J, with 16 bases in between. The CDR3 DNA follows: TGTGCCAGCAGCCCACTAGCTTTTCCCGACAATGAGCAGTTCTTC. Its protein is CASSPLAFPDNEQFF.

V gene TRBV15 combines with J gene TRBJ2-3; 8 nucleotides align to TRBD2. The germline V gene has CDR1 LNHNV and CDR2 YYDKDF (reference sequence). Unmatched junction bases numbered 10, after V lost 5 bases and J lost 0 bases. CDR3 size: 17 residues. CDR3: CATSSGFSGISTDTQYF. DNA of the CDR3: TGTGCCACCAGCTCGGGTTTTAGCGGGATAAGCACAGATACGCAGTATTTT. The full variable domain, in which reference TRBV15 and TRBJ2-3 provide the parts outside the CDR3, is DAMVIQNPRYQVTQFGKPVTLSCSQTLNHNVMYWYQQKSSQAPKLLFHYYDKDFNNEADTPDNFQSRRPNTSFCFLDIRSPGLGDTAMYLCATSSGFSGISTDTQYFGPGTRLTVL.

This sequence joins TRBV5-1 and TRBJ1-1, with D possibly TRBD1 on 5 matching bases. V lost 7 bases to trimming and J lost 1 base, with 11 bases between them. The length of the CDR3 is 13 residues. CDR1 and CDR2 (germline): SGHRS, YFSETQ. CDR3 region: CASRLGPNTEAFF. The DNA for the CDR3 is TGCGCCAGCCGTTTGGGGCCGAACACTGAAGCTTTCTTT.

In the case of this clone: This CDR3 is missing its conserved last phenylalanine or tryptophan, likely due to a read error. The limits of the CDR3 on the DNA are not certain, so only TCRdb's listed CDR3 is given. The chain carries TRBV27 and TRBJ2-7; TRBD1 is the table's D call and was not checked against the DNA. Ends included, the CDR3 has 13 residues. Germline assignment: CDR1 MNHEY and CDR2 SMNVEV (reference sequence). The CDR3: CASSPPGQGPRYI.

V gene TRBV2 combines with J gene TRBJ2-7; 8 bases agree with TRBD1. The CDR3 is 15 amino acids. CDR1 and CDR2 (germline): SNHLY, FYNNEI. Trimming took 1 base from V and 5 from J; bases not matched to a gene: 7. CDR3 amino acids: CASSEVPGQVDEQYF. Written as DNA, the CDR3 is TGTGCCAGCAGTGAAGTTCCGGGACAGGTAGACGAGCAGTACTTC.

The chain links TRBV27 to TRBJ1-5; D gene uncertain. The CDR3 is 12 residues long. The germline V gene encodes CDR1 MNHEY and CDR2 SMNVEV (reference sequence). V was cut by 5 bases and J by 4 bases, with 6 bases left in between. CDR3 nucleotides: TGTGCCAGCAGTCCCCGTAATCAGCCCCAGCATTTT. It encodes CASSPRNQPQHF.

The CDR3 DNA follows: TGTGCCAGCAGCTGGTCATCCAGGGGGCGAAGTCACTATGGCTACACCTTC. Residues: CASSWSSRGRSHYGYTF. V usage is TRBV7-9 and J usage is TRBJ1-2, with 8 bases matching TRBD1. In germline, CDR1 is SEHNR, CDR2 FQNEAQ (reference sequence). The CDR3 runs to 17 residues. Trimming removed 4 bases from V and 3 bases from J; junction bases left unmatched: 13.

V and J are TRBV27 and TRBJ2-2; 8 positions agree with TRBD1. Germline CDR1 reads MNHEY; CDR2 reads SMNVEV (reference sequence). V shed 3 bases, J shed 5 bases, and the junction held 11 bases outside the gene matches. The CDR3 consists of 17 residues. Here the CDR3 reads CASSLRQGQGYTGELFF. The CDR3 DNA is TGTGCCAGCAGTTTGCGCCAAGGACAGGGCTATACCGGGGAGCTGTTTTTT.

By sample share, this clone is medium-sized. The chain combines TRBV4-2 with TRBJ2-7; 12 bases align to TRBD2. This CDR3 comprises 17 residues. Per germline, CDR1 LGHNA and CDR2 YNFKEQ. Trimming cost V 0 bases and J 3 bases; bases outside gene matches: 6. CDR3: CASSQEGLAGGSYEQYF. The CDR3 DNA is TGTGCCAGCAGCCAAGAAGGTCTAGCGGGAGGGAGCTACGAGCAGTACTTC.

The chain combines TRBV15 with TRBJ2-1; D might be TRBD1 (6 bases). Germline V gene data show CDR1 as LNHNV and CDR2 as YYDKDF (reference sequence). CDR3 length: 16 residues. V lost 2 bases, J lost 4 bases, and 15 bases lay in between. CDR3 residues: CATSRYRETRYNEQFF. The CDR3 coding sequence is TGTGCCACCAGCAGATACAGGGAGACCCGATACAATGAGCAGTTCTTC.